The following is a T cell receptor beta chain sequence with its context. Its antigen is currently unknown. Every immunoSEQ plate was one replicate of a subset's evenly spread DNA. In the authors' methods: Junction-only sequences without quality scores came from ImmunoSEQ, so filtering differed. The protocol was immunoSEQ multiplex PCR, while the TCRdb copy is restricted to in-frame clones and leaves out a portion. The DNA gave D and trimming, while V, J and clone size come from that table. The table lists about 2 million clones, approximately 94% of them singletons. The data were taken from a study of shared clonotypes between healthy human individuals. Study conclusions and caveats: Rarefaction revealed incomplete sorted-subset sequencing despite large depth.

Naive CD8 cells were CD45RO-negative, positively selected for CCR7, excluding terminally differentiated effector memory CD45RA+ cells. Nashville, Tennessee was home to all donors, each a Caucasian adult. The TCR originated in a man aged 18-30 years in good health. Material for sequencing was naive CD8+ T cells sorted from blood.

CDR3 coding DNA: TGTGCCAGCAGAGCTACTGGGACCGGGTGGGACACTGAAGCTTTCTTT. This translates into CASRATGTGWDTEAFF. V usage is TRBV2 and J usage is TRBJ1-1, with D maybe TRBD1 (5 bases). CDR3 size: 16 residues. Germline CDR1 SNHLY, CDR2 FYNNEI. The V end lost 6 bases, the J end lost 3 bases, and 20 bases lay between the germline ends.